The 27 T cell receptor beta chains listed next were all sequenced from one sample in a study of blood T cell repertoires in COVID-19. Assay used: immunoSEQ multiplex PCR; TCRdb lists only in-frame clones, some missing. The sample lists hundreds of thousands of clones, about nine tenths occurring once. Sequencing was done on a sample of peripheral blood. Receptors originate from a woman between 18 and 29 years old with acute or convalescent COVID-19.

A few counts support this clone. At one of its ends the junction is not consistent with the germline gene, which may arise from a read error. The chain joins TRBV29-1 to TRBJ1-4; D gene unclear. CDR3 length: 11 residues. Germline assignment: CDR1 SQVTM and CDR2 ANQGSEA. This chain's CDR3 is CSVEDGEKLFF. For the CDR3, the DNA is TGCAGCGTCGAAGACGGGGAAAAACTGTTTTTT. Full variable domain (remainder filled in from reference TRBV29-1 and TRBJ1-4): SAVISQKPSRDICQRGTSLTIQCQVDSQVTMMFWYRQQPGQSLTLIATANQGSEATYESGFVIDKFPISRPNLTFSTLTVSNMSPEDSSIYLCSVEDGEKLFFGSGTQLSVL.

This chain connects TRBV21-1 to TRBJ2-7; the table assigns TRBD1, which was not confirmed against the DNA. TRBV21-1 is shown as a pseudogene. The CDR3 is made up of 15 amino acids. Here the CDR3 DNA reads TGTGCCAGCCACCCAAAGAAGGACAGCTCCTACGAGCAGTACTTC. This encodes CASHPKKDSSYEQYF.

This clone was recorded only once. The rearrangement joins TRBV2 to TRBJ2-1; 7 bases line up with TRBD1. The V gene end was trimmed by 5 bases and the J gene end by 9 bases; junction bases not matched to a gene: 10. Germline CDR1 SNHLY, CDR2 FYNNEI. CDR3 size: 14 residues. The CDR3 is CASSWGTDHSEQFF. In DNA, the CDR3 is TGTGCCAGCAGTTGGGGGACAGACCACAGTGAGCAGTTCTTC. Based on the CDR3 plus reference TRBV2 and TRBJ2-1, the full variable domain is EPEVTQTPSHQVTQMGQEVILRCVPISNHLYFYWYRQILGQKVEFLVSFYNNEISEKSEIFDDQFSVERPDGSNFTLKIRSTKLEDSAMYFCASSWGTDHSEQFFGPGTRLTVL.

The rearrangement links TRBV6-5 to TRBJ1-1; 8 nucleotides agree with TRBD1. Germline loops: CDR1 MNHEY, CDR2 SVGAGI. This CDR3 is built from 14 residues. V was pared by 8 bases and J by 4 bases, with 9 bases of the junction left unmatched. CDR3 DNA: TGTGCCAGCGTGACAGGGGAAATAATCACTGAAGCTTTCTTT. The encoded protein is CASVTGEIITEAFF.

The rearrangement links TRBV5-6 to TRBJ2-5; D is unresolved. There are 11 residues in the CDR3. Germline CDR1 reads SGHDT; CDR2 reads YYEEEE. V was shortened by 2 bases and J by 5 bases, with 4 bases between the two germline ends. In DNA form, the CDR3 reads TGTGCCAGCAGCTTTCAGGAGACCCAGTACTTC. Translated, it gives CASSFQETQYF.

The V gene is TRBV19, the J gene TRBJ2-1; 9 nucleotides line up with TRBD2. CDR1 LNHDA and CDR2 SQIVND come from the germline V gene (reference sequence). The V segment lost 4 bases and the J segment 8 bases; nucleotides outside the gene matches: 3. The CDR3 has 13 amino acids. CDR3 sequence reads: CASSSGGADEQFF. CDR3 coding DNA: TGTGCCAGTAGTAGCGGGGGGGCAGATGAGCAGTTCTTC.

DNA of the CDR3: TGTGCCAGCAGTGATGGAGAGAATCAGAACACCGGGGAGCTGTTTTTT. Encoded protein: CASSDGENQNTGELFF. The rearrangement links TRBV2 to TRBJ2-2; D gene unclear. Germline lookup yields CDR1 SNHLY and CDR2 FYNNEI. The CDR3 contains 16 residues. Between the trimmed V and J ends, which lost 3 bases and 1 base, there was a span of 12 bases.

This clone has more than one count but fewer than ten. This rearrangement joins TRBV14 to TRBJ2-3; a weak D match, TRBD1 (6 bases). Germline V gives CDR1 SGHDN, CDR2 FVKESK. V lost 1 base and J lost 0, with 29 bases in between. The CDR3 is 22 residues long. The CDR3 nucleotides read TGTGCCAGCAGCCAAGCACAATTCAGACAGGTATCTATGGGTTCTAGCACAGATACGCAGTATTTT. Protein: CASSQAQFRQVSMGSSTDTQYF.

This sequence joins TRBV14 and TRBJ2-1; no firm D call. The CDR3 contains 17 residues. Germline assignment: CDR1 SGHDN and CDR2 FVKESK. Trimming removed 0 bases at V and 3 bases at J, with 15 bases between. The CDR3 nucleotides are TGTGCCAGCAGCCAAGATTTGTTGCGGCTAGACTACAATGAGCAGTTCTTC. Translation: CASSQDLLRLDYNEQFF.

The chain uses TRBV11-2 and TRBJ2-1; 7 bases fit TRBD2. Germline lookup yields CDR1 SGHAT and CDR2 FQNNGV. The CDR3 has 18 residues. V lost 0 bases to trimming and J lost 0 bases; unmatched junction nucleotides: 8. The CDR3 here is CASSLDGSGASSYNEQFF. CDR3 DNA: TGTGCCAGCAGCTTAGACGGCAGCGGGGCGAGCTCCTACAATGAGCAGTTCTTC.

The chain uses TRBV9 and TRBJ2-1; D remains unclear. The V gene's germline CDR1 is SGDLS and CDR2 YYNGEE. This CDR3 is built from 13 residues. Trimming removed 2 bases from V and 8 bases from J, with 11 bases in between. The CDR3 region is CASSVNKPDEQFF. CDR3 nucleotides: TGTGCCAGCAGCGTGAATAAACCGGATGAGCAGTTCTTC.

V and J are TRBV6-1 and TRBJ1-2; 8 bases align to TRBD1. V shed 1 base, J shed 8 bases, and the junction held 12 bases outside the gene matches. The CDR3 runs 16 residues. Germline V gene data show CDR1 as MNHNS and CDR2 as SASEGT. CDR3: CASSEEIRGQGLGYTF. The CDR3 region has the DNA TGTGCCAGCAGTGAAGAGATCAGGGGGCAGGGACTAGGCTACACCTTC.

The chain has TRBV28 and TRBJ2-5, with 9 bases matching TRBD1. The CDR3 runs to 18 residues. Germline CDR1 is MDHEN and CDR2 is SYDVKM. The junction had 16 bases not matched to a gene; V was cut back by 3 bases and J by 5 bases. CDR3 nucleotides: TGTGCCAGCAGTTTCCGACCATACCAGACAGGGGGGAAGGAGACCCAGTACTTC. Protein sequence: CASSFRPYQTGGKETQYF.

The chain has TRBV4-3 and TRBJ1-1; D is ambiguous. Looked up from germline, CDR1 is LGHNA and CDR2 is YSLEER. This CDR3 comprises 15 residues. V was cut by 0 bases and J by 0 bases, with 8 bases left in between. Written as DNA, the CDR3 is TGCGCCAGCAGCCAAGAACAAATCATGAACACTGAAGCTTTCTTT. Translated, it gives CASSQEQIMNTEAFF.

This clone has more than one count but fewer than ten. The chain has TRBV29-1 and TRBJ1-1; D perhaps matches TRBD1 (5 bases). The germline CDR1 and CDR2 sequences are SQVTM and ANQGSEA. There are 12 residues in the CDR3. V dropped 7 bases and J dropped 3 bases, with 12 bases sitting between them. The CDR3 spells CSGVGQDTEAFF. Here the CDR3 DNA reads TGCAGCGGAGTCGGACAAGACACTGAAGCTTTCTTT.

Note on this clone: Other DNA sequences in this sample translate to the same CDR3. The CDR3: CASSYGQGYTF. CDR3 DNA sequence: TGTGCCAGCAGTTACGGGCAGGGCTACACCTTC. The chain links TRBV6-5 to TRBJ1-2; D uncertain. Germline V CDR1 and CDR2: MNHEY, SVGAGI. The CDR3 runs to 11 residues. V gave up 2 bases and J gave up 8 bases, with 6 bases separating them.

This clone has a single count. The rearrangement links TRBV6-5 to TRBJ1-6, with D unclear. CDR1 and CDR2 from the germline V gene are MNHEY and SVGAGI. The CDR3 extends over 15 amino acids. Trimming left V 8 bases short and J 0 bases short, with 11 bases between. The CDR3: CASGLVSSYNSPLHF. CDR3 DNA: TGTGCCAGCGGTTTGGTTAGCTCCTATAATTCACCCCTCCACTTT.

This chain joins TRBV14 and TRBJ1-4, with a tentative D call TRBD1 (5 bases). The length of the CDR3 is 13 residues. With 6 bases removed from V and 8 bases from J, the gap between germline ends came to 13 bases. CDR1 and CDR2 (germline): SGHDN, FVKESK. The DNA of the CDR3 is TGTGCCAGCAGTCTAATCGGGGGGGAAAAACTGTTTTTT. Translated: CASSLIGGEKLFF.

In DNA form, the CDR3 reads TGTGCCAGCAGTGGCCGGATGAACCCGACAGGGGGGGATAGCTACACCTTC. It is translated as CASSGRMNPTGGDSYTF. The chain joins TRBV6-1 to TRBJ1-2; 9 bases agree with TRBD1. The V segment lost 4 bases and the J segment 9 bases; nucleotides outside the gene matches: 18. Germline CDR1 and CDR2: MNHNS and SASEGT. The CDR3 is 17 residues long.

The CDR3 loop reads CATRQGVRNTEAFF. The CDR3 nucleotides are TGTGCCACCAGACAGGGGGTACGGAACACTGAAGCTTTCTTT. V gene TRBV6-6 combines with J gene TRBJ1-1; 9 bases are a match to TRBD1. Trimming took 10 bases from V and 1 from J; bases not matched to a gene: 7. Germline lookup yields CDR1 MNHNY and CDR2 SVGAGI (reference sequence). The CDR3 consists of 14 residues.

This rearrangement joins TRBV9 to TRBJ2-2, with a possible D match to TRBD1 (6 bases). Looked up from germline, CDR1 is SGDLS and CDR2 is YYNGEE. V shed 4 bases and J shed 8 bases, with 15 bases lying between them. CDR3 length equals 14 residues. CDR3 sequence reads: CASSPRQARGELFF. Here the CDR3 DNA reads TGTGCCAGCAGCCCCCGACAGGCACGAGGGGAGCTGTTTTTT.

Concerning this clone: Other nucleotide sequences in the sample specify the same CDR3. J is TRBJ1-2 and V is TRBV29-1; 8 bases align to TRBD1. The CDR3 runs to 13 residues. Germline V gives CDR1 SQVTM, CDR2 ANQGSEA. After removal of 4 bases from V and 1 base from J, the junction contained 2 bases not matched to a gene. CDR3 DNA: TGCAGCGTTGGAGACAGGGGTAACTATGGCTACACCTTC. Amino acids: CSVGDRGNYGYTF. Full variable domain (outside the CDR3, taken from reference TRBV29-1 and TRBJ1-2): SAVISQKPSRDICQRGTSLTIQCQVDSQVTMMFWYRQQPGQSLTLIATANQGSEATYESGFVIDKFPISRPNLTFSTLTVSNMSPEDSSIYLCSVGDRGNYGYTFGSGTRLTVV.

J is TRBJ1-1 and V is TRBV9; D is undetermined. Germline assignment: CDR1 SGDLS and CDR2 YYNGEE. The CDR3 runs 10 residues. Trimming left V 5 bases short and J 5 bases short, with 4 bases between. The CDR3 DNA is TGTGCCAGCAGGGCAACTGAAGCTTTCTTT. Its protein product is CASRATEAFF.

The rearrangement links TRBV7-2 to TRBJ1-1, with 8 positions matching TRBD1. The CDR3 runs 14 residues. Losses at the gene ends were 2 bases for V and 3 bases for J; bases not matched to a gene: 2. Looked up from germline, CDR1 is SGHTA and CDR2 is FQGNSA. The CDR3 spells CASSLMTGDTEAFF. Here the CDR3 DNA reads TGTGCCAGCAGCTTAATGACAGGGGACACTGAAGCTTTCTTT.

The chain couples TRBV6-6 to TRBJ1-2; TRBD1 is a possible D gene (5 bases). The CDR3 sequence is 14 residues long. Germline V lookup: CDR1 MNHNY, CDR2 SVGAGI (reference sequence). Trimming took 2 bases from V and 7 from J, leaving 14 bases between them. CDR3 DNA: TGTGCCAGCAGTTACGGAGCAGGGATGGGTGGCTACACCTTC. This codes for CASSYGAGMGGYTF.

The rearrangement uses TRBV2 and TRBJ1-2; weak D call: TRBD1 (6 bases). With 2 bases removed from V and 6 bases from J, the gap between germline ends came to 16 bases. The CDR3 is 15 amino acids. Germline values: CDR1 SNHLY, CDR2 FYNNEI. CDR3 DNA: TGTGCCAGCAGTGAACTGAGGGGGACCTACGATGGCTACACCTTC. Protein product: CASSELRGTYDGYTF.

The chain joins TRBV19 to TRBJ2-2; D is perhaps TRBD1 (5 bases). CDR3 length equals 15 residues. Germline CDR1 and CDR2: LNHDA and SQIVND (reference sequence). Trimming took 7 bases from V and 3 from J, leaving 15 bases between them. The CDR3 DNA reads as TGTGCCAGTACCCAGGGATCTGTACACACCGGGGAGCTGTTTTTT. Protein sequence: CASTQGSVHTGELFF.